Presented here are 14 T cell receptor beta chains from one specimen sequenced in a study of shared clonotypes between healthy human individuals. The protocol was immunoSEQ multiplex PCR, while the TCRdb copy is restricted to in-frame clones and leaves out a portion. Of roughly 2.5 million clones in the sample, about 92% were seen once. Sequencing was done on a sample of naive CD4+ T cells sorted from blood. Subset given: CD45RA+ positively selected. The receptor source for this set is a man aged 18 to 29 in good health.

This clone is a singleton in its sample. The chain employs TRBV11-2 and TRBJ2-3; 13 nucleotides align to TRBD2. V lost 5 bases, J lost 2 bases, and 4 bases stayed unmatched. This CDR3 contains 16 residues. From germline, CDR1 is SGHAT and CDR2 FQNNGV. The DNA of the CDR3 is TGTGCCAGCAGCCAACTAGCGGGGGGGCCCACAGATACGCAGTATTTT. Encoded protein: CASSQLAGGPTDTQYF.

This sequence joins TRBV5-1 and TRBJ2-2, with 9 bases lining up with TRBD2. The CDR3 is made up of 15 amino acids. V shed 4 bases, J shed 4 bases, and the junction held 5 bases outside the gene matches. Germline V CDR1 and CDR2: SGHRS, YFSETQ. Written as DNA, the CDR3 is TGCGCCAGCAGCCGGACTAGCGAGAGCACCGGGGAGCTGTTTTTT. Protein: CASSRTSESTGELFF. The full variable domain, completed using reference TRBV5-1 and TRBJ2-2, is KAGVTQTPRYLIKTRGQQVTLSCSPISGHRSVSWYQQTPGQGLQFLFEYFSETQRNKGNFPGRFSGRQFSNSRSEMNVSTLELGDSALYLCASSRTSESTGELFFGEGSRLTVL.

The CDR3, as DNA: TGTGCCAGCAGCTTGTTGCATGATTCACCCCTCCACTTT. This codes for CASSLLHDSPLHF. The chain is built from TRBV5-5 and TRBJ1-6; D not resolved. The CDR3 runs to 13 residues. Germline V gene sequence: CDR1 SGHKS, CDR2 YYEKEE (reference sequence). V lost 1 base and J 8 bases, leaving 7 bases between the germline ends.

The J gene is TRBJ2-1, the V gene TRBV5-1; possible D gene TRBD1, 5 bases. The CDR3 length is 15 residues. Germline CDR1 and CDR2: SGHRS and YFSETQ. Trimming stripped 3 bases from V and 7 bases from J, with 17 bases between. This CDR3 is CASSSLSGAGNEQFF. CDR3 in DNA: TGCGCCAGCAGCTCCCTAAGTGGGGCTGGTAATGAGCAGTTCTTC.

This clone was seen once. The chain joins TRBV7-2 to TRBJ2-5; 7 bases are shared with TRBD2. This CDR3 has 16 residues. V lost 2 bases to trimming and J lost 2 bases; unmatched junction nucleotides: 8. CDR1 and CDR2 from the germline V gene are SGHTA and FQGNSA. CDR3 sequence reads: CASSLRWFGGQETQYF. In DNA form, the CDR3 reads TGTGCCAGCAGCTTAAGATGGTTCGGGGGGCAAGAGACCCAGTACTTC.

This clone was seen a single time. V and J are TRBV6-5 and TRBJ2-5; 8 nucleotides line up with TRBD2. This CDR3 region has 14 residues. The germline gives CDR1 MNHEY, CDR2 SVGAGI. V gave up 9 bases and J gave up 1 base; unmatched junction bases: 7. The CDR3 is CASSVTSGQETQYF. In DNA form, the CDR3 reads TGTGCCAGTTCCGTTACTAGCGGCCAAGAGACCCAGTACTTC.

Concerning this clone: Other DNA sequences in this sample translate to the same CDR3. The rearrangement links TRBV18 to TRBJ2-5; D remains ambiguous. V was shortened by 2 bases and J by 5 bases, with 9 bases between the two germline ends. Germline V gene data show CDR1 as KGHSH and CDR2 as LQKENI. The CDR3 is made up of 13 amino acids. The CDR3 DNA reads as TGTGCCAGCTCACCAGGGGTCCGGGAGACCCAGTACTTC. Its translation: CASSPGVRETQYF.

The chain has TRBV19 and TRBJ1-1; D possibly corresponds to TRBD1 (6 bases). Trimming left V 5 bases short and J 0 bases short, with 16 bases between. The CDR3 is 16 amino acids. Germline CDR1 reads LNHDA; CDR2 reads SQIVND (reference sequence). This CDR3 is CASSLTGKSMNTEAFF. The CDR3 coding sequence is TGTGCCAGTAGTCTTACAGGGAAAAGTATGAACACTGAAGCTTTCTTT.

V is TRBV6-9 and J is TRBJ2-2; D is ambiguous. Per germline, CDR1 MNHGY and CDR2 SVAAGI. Deletions cut 2 bases from V and 7 bases from J, with 5 bases between. CDR3 size: 12 residues. The DNA of the CDR3 is TGTGCCAGCAGTTATGGTGGCGGGGAGCTGTTTTTT. It translates to CASSYGGGELFF.

The rearrangement joins TRBV9 to TRBJ1-2; D unclear. The CDR3 has 16 residues. The V gene lost 0 bases and the J gene lost 6 bases, with 18 bases spanning the gap. Germline V lookup: CDR1 SGDLS, CDR2 YYNGEE. CDR3 sequence: CASSVVAQTRADGYTF. DNA of the CDR3: TGTGCCAGCAGCGTAGTGGCCCAAACGCGAGCGGATGGCTACACCTTC.

The V call is TRBV7-8, the J call TRBJ2-7; 12 bases map to TRBD2. The CDR3 loop spans 16 amino acids. CDR1 is SGHVS, CDR2 FQNEAQ, per germline. V was pared by 0 bases and J by 5 bases, with 5 bases of the junction left unmatched. The CDR3 DNA is TGTGCCAGCAGCTTAGCCCGACTAGCGGGAGACCACGAGCAGTACTTC. Translated: CASSLARLAGDHEQYF.

This chain joins TRBV19 and TRBJ2-7, with 8 positions matching TRBD1. From germline, CDR1 is LNHDA and CDR2 SQIVND (reference sequence). This CDR3 region has 13 residues. Trimming took 10 bases from V and 2 from J; bases not matched to a gene: 7. CDR3 bases: TGTGCCACGAGTCCGGGACAGGCCTACGAGCAGTACTTC. It is translated as CATSPGQAYEQYF.

The chain employs TRBV5-1 and TRBJ2-1, with TRBD1 matching 7 bases. V lost 4 bases to trimming and J lost 0 bases; unmatched junction nucleotides: 10. This CDR3 has 17 residues. Per the germline V gene, CDR1 is SGHRS and CDR2 is YFSETQ. The CDR3 loop reads CASSPKTGTISYNEQFF. Written as DNA, the CDR3 is TGCGCCAGCAGCCCCAAGACAGGGACCATCTCCTACAATGAGCAGTTCTTC. The full variable domain, completed using reference TRBV5-1 and TRBJ2-1, is KAGVTQTPRYLIKTRGQQVTLSCSPISGHRSVSWYQQTPGQGLQFLFEYFSETQRNKGNFPGRFSGRQFSNSRSEMNVSTLELGDSALYLCASSPKTGTISYNEQFFGPGTRLTVL.

The J gene is TRBJ2-1, the V gene TRBV30; 9 bases match TRBD2. Germline CDR1 GTSNPN, CDR2 SVGIG (reference sequence). This CDR3 region has 15 residues. The V gene end was trimmed by 1 base and the J gene end by 10 bases; junction bases not matched to a gene: 11. CDR3 DNA sequence: TGTGCCTGGAGTGGGCTAGCGGGGCCTAAAGGGGAGCAGTTCTTC. This codes for CAWSGLAGPKGEQFF. The whole variable domain, remainder taken from reference TRBV30 and TRBJ2-1, is SQTIHQWPATLVQPVGSPLSLECTVEGTSNPNLYWYRQAAGRGLQLLFYSVGIGQISSEVPQNLSASRPQDRQFILSSKKLLLSDSGFYLCAWSGLAGPKGEQFFGPGTRLTVL.